The clone carrying this T cell receptor beta chain appeared once. Its antigen is not known. No conserved phenylalanine or tryptophan ends this CDR3, so it is likely a read error. The sample comes from a study of tumor-infiltrating lymphocytes in primary liver carcinoma. Study-wide results and caveats: The difference in top-250-clone fraction between tumors and blood was significant, favoring tumors (p = 0.039). Pairs comparing tumor with adjacent tissue or blood overlapped less than pairs drawn from tumor regions.

Germline CDR1 and CDR2: LGHNA and YNFKEQ. Trimming left V 2 bases short and J 7 bases short, with 9 bases between. CDR3 length: 12 residues. Unsorted bulk tissue of roughly 18-32 mg yielded co-extracted RNA and DNA. The patients, who had chronic HBV infection, were treatment-naive (untreated). Five distinct regions per tumor were sampled. cDNA specific to TCR beta was made from 500 ng of total RNA, with a constant-region primer employed for priming. Investigators got TCR beta libraries out of three nested multiplex PCR rounds, done with slightly modified ARM-PCR. The study ran its first two PCR rounds for around 10 cycles each, using TRBV1-TRBV30 forward primers and a C-beta reverse primer. One entry per CDR3 protein, called by TCRdb with MiXCR from the multiplex PCR reads. Of roughly 80,000 distinct CDR3 sequences in the sample, 72% were seen once.

The chain couples TRBV4-2 to TRBJ2-7; D might be TRBD1 (5 bases). The sequence derives from a man aged 40-50 years with primary liver carcinoma and hepatitis B virus infection. Sample: liver tumor tissue from sampling region 1. Subset given: tumor region T1, superior pole. The DNA for the CDR3 is TGTGCCAGCAGCCAAAGGGGTCCTGAGCAGTACCTC. It encodes CASSQRGPEQYL.